The source of this TCR beta chain is a study of T-cell reconstitution after alpha-beta-depleted transplantation in children. CDR3 length equals 20 residues. With 5 bases clipped from V and 5 bases from J, the junction kept 21 bases outside the gene matches. Germline V gives CDR1 SGHRS, CDR2 YFSETQ. This clonotype was counted between two and nine times. Unique molecular identifiers featured in how the TCRbeta library was prepared. TCRdb passed the PCR reads through MiXCR, listing each CDR3 protein once. The data hold around 25,000 distinct CDR3 sequences, with 18% observed a single time. The specimen was PBMCs, mostly from graft donor cells, collected 60 days after TCRalphabeta/CD19-depleted stem cell transplant. The receptor comes from a male patient between 2 and 15 years old who had a stem cell transplant for acute lymphoblastic leukemia, so the T cells may come from the graft donor. The V call is TRBV5-1, the J call TRBJ2-5; 13 positions agree with TRBD2. CDR3 nucleotides: TGCGCCAGCAGGGTGATTAGGACTAGCGGGGGCACGGAGGTAATGGAGACCCAGTACTTC. Protein sequence: CASRVIRTSGGTEVMETQYF.